The 30 T cell receptor beta chains below were found in one sample sequenced in a study of siplizumab effects on memory and regulatory T cells. TCRdb's copy holds only in-frame clones and misses some; the assay was immunoSEQ multiplex PCR. The data hold 80,000 to 130,000 clones, with more than 85% observed a single time. Sequencing was carried out using CD4+ T cells sorted from blood. These receptor sequences come from a human donor in good health. Some clones in this sample may be carry-over from other donors' samples.

The CDR3 protein is CASSLGRTSGGIEQYF. CDR3 nucleotide sequence: TGTGCCAGCAGTTTAGGGAGGACTAGCGGCGGGATCGAGCAGTACTTC. J is TRBJ2-7 and V is TRBV28; 10 bases agree with TRBD2. The J segment lost 6 bases and the V segment lost 2 bases, leaving 10 bases of the junction unmatched. This CDR3 has 16 residues. Looked up from germline, CDR1 is MDHEN and CDR2 is SYDVKM.

The CDR3 DNA is TGCAGCGTTGGGGGTCCCGGGACTCAGTCCTACGAGCAGTACTTC. This gives the protein CSVGGPGTQSYEQYF. The rearrangement links TRBV29-1 to TRBJ2-7; TRBD2 might be the D (6 bases). The CDR3 is 15 amino acids. Deletions cut 4 bases from V and 1 base from J, with 17 bases between. Germline V CDR1 and CDR2: SQVTM, ANQGSEA.

This chain connects TRBV13 to TRBJ1-5; D ambiguous. With 5 bases removed from V and 6 bases from J, the gap between germline ends came to 11 bases. The CDR3 is made up of 13 amino acids. The germline CDR1 and CDR2 sequences are PRHDT and FYEKMQ (reference sequence). The CDR3 DNA reads TGTGCCAGCAGCCCCCCCTATAGTCAGCCCCAGCATTTT. It encodes CASSPPYSQPQHF.

This chain connects TRBV5-1 to TRBJ2-4, with D perhaps given as TRBD1 or TRBD2 (6 bases each). The CDR3 sequence is 17 residues long. V was trimmed by 0 bases and J by 0 bases, leaving 13 bases between them. Germline CDR1 and CDR2: SGHRS and YFSETQ. CDR3: CASSLEGGRVAKNIQYF. CDR3 nucleotides: TGCGCCAGCAGCTTGGAAGGGGGGCGCGTAGCCAAAAACATTCAGTACTTC.

The J gene is TRBJ2-7, the V gene TRBV11-1; 10 bases match TRBD1. V trimming: 1 base; J trimming: 3 bases; junction bases outside the gene matches: 0. Germline CDR1 SGHAT, CDR2 FQDESV (reference sequence). The CDR3 has 14 amino acids. The CDR3: CASSLGDRGYEQYF. The CDR3 DNA reads as TGTGCCAGCAGCTTAGGGGACAGGGGCTACGAGCAGTACTTC.

This rearrangement joins TRBV5-1 to TRBJ2-1; tentatively, D is TRBD1 (6 bases). This CDR3 is built from 14 residues. Germline CDR1 reads SGHRS; CDR2 reads YFSETQ. Deletions cut 2 bases from V and 5 bases from J, with 11 bases between. The CDR3 is CASSLPGEHNEQFF. The CDR3 bases are TGCGCCAGCAGCTTACCAGGGGAACACAATGAGCAGTTCTTC.

The rearrangement joins TRBV18 to TRBJ2-5, with D tentatively TRBD1 (6 bases). V shed 6 bases and J shed 1 base, with 18 bases lying between them. Germline V gene data show CDR1 as KGHSH and CDR2 as LQKENI. This CDR3 spans 16 amino acids. Here the CDR3 reads CASSSLRGQTQETQYF. In DNA form, the CDR3 reads TGTGCCAGCTCCTCCCTCAGAGGACAGACCCAAGAGACCCAGTACTTC.

This rearrangement joins TRBV28 to TRBJ2-3, with TRBD2 identical over 9 bases. Germline V CDR1 and CDR2: MDHEN, SYDVKM. Trimming removed 6 bases from V and 0 bases from J; junction bases left unmatched: 7. The CDR3 is 16 amino acids. The CDR3 coding sequence is TGTGCCAGCAGACGAAGACTAGCGGATAGCACAGATACGCAGTATTTT. Its translation is CASRRRLADSTDTQYF.

The V and J genes are TRBV11-1 and TRBJ2-7, with 7 positions matching TRBD1. The CDR3 is 14 residues long. In germline, CDR1 is SGHAT, CDR2 FQDESV (reference sequence). The V segment lost 5 bases and the J segment 3 bases; nucleotides outside the gene matches: 7. The CDR3 loop is CASSPGTANYEQYF. CDR3 in DNA: TGTGCCAGCAGCCCCGGGACAGCGAACTACGAGCAGTACTTC.

In its sample, this clone was seen a few times. This chain connects TRBV2 to TRBJ1-4, with D hard to call. Germline V gives CDR1 SNHLY, CDR2 FYNNEI. The length of the CDR3 is 13 residues. The V and J ends lost 6 bases and 7 bases respectively, with 12 bases between them. CDR3 loop: CASRGSSSEKLFF. The CDR3 coding sequence is TGTGCCAGCAGGGGGAGTTCCTCTGAAAAACTGTTTTTT.

The chain links TRBV2 to TRBJ1-6; 7 positions match TRBD1. Trimming at V came to 5 bases and at J to 7 bases, leaving 11 bases not matched to a gene. Per the germline V gene, CDR1 is SNHLY and CDR2 is FYNNEI. The CDR3 extends over 16 amino acids. The DNA of the CDR3 is TGTGCCAGCAGTTCGATCGGACAGGTCGGAAATTCACCCCTCCACTTT. Its protein product is CASSSIGQVGNSPLHF.

V gene TRBV4-1 combines with J gene TRBJ1-2, with D possibly matching TRBD1 (5 bases). Deletions cut 1 base from V and 7 bases from J, with 10 bases between. CDR3 size: 13 residues. CDR1 MGHRA and CDR2 YSYEKL come from the germline V gene. CDR3 sequence reads: CASSQAQGAGYTF. The CDR3 DNA reads TGCGCCAGCAGCCAAGCTCAAGGGGCTGGCTACACCTTC.

V usage is TRBV23-1 and J usage is TRBJ1-2; 7 nucleotides line up with TRBD1. TRBV23-1 is an ORF, with its function uncertain. The CDR3 spans 17 residues. V gave up 0 bases and J gave up 1 base; unmatched junction bases: 8. The CDR3 loop reads CASSQSFPGQSNYGYTF. The CDR3 DNA is TGCGCCAGCAGTCAATCGTTCCCGGGACAGAGTAACTATGGCTACACCTTC.

This clone was observed a single time. DNA for the CDR3: TGTGCCAGCAGCCAAGATCTCGCGGTCCCCACCGGGGAGCTGTTTTTT. Its protein product is CASSQDLAVPTGELFF. The chain joins TRBV14 to TRBJ2-2; D gene ambiguous. Germline lookup yields CDR1 SGHDN and CDR2 FVKESK. Trimming took off 0 bases at V and 4 bases at J, with 12 bases between the two ends. This CDR3 comprises 16 residues.

The rearrangement links TRBV2 to TRBJ2-3; TRBD1 aligns across 9 bases. CDR3 length: 17 amino acids. The germline gives CDR1 SNHLY, CDR2 FYNNEI. V lost 7 bases and J lost 0; bases outside the gene matches: 11. CDR3: CASTPRDRDRSTDTQYF. CDR3 DNA sequence: TGTGCCAGCACTCCCCGGGACAGGGATAGGAGCACAGATACGCAGTATTTT.

The rearrangement links TRBV28 to TRBJ2-7; TRBD1 matches 7 bases. The CDR3 runs to 14 residues. J gave up 3 bases and V 0 bases, and 2 bases lay outside the gene matches. Germline V gives CDR1 MDHEN, CDR2 SYDVKM. DNA for the CDR3: TGTGCCAGCAGTTTATGGGGGGACAGCTACGAGCAGTACTTC. Protein: CASSLWGDSYEQYF.

The V and J genes are TRBV7-3 and TRBJ2-1, with TRBD2 identical over 14 bases. The CDR3 spans 16 residues. Looked up from germline, CDR1 is SGHTA and CDR2 is FQGTGA. V lost 5 bases, J lost 8 bases, and 8 bases stayed unmatched. The CDR3 DNA follows: TGTGCCAGCAGCCCGCGGACTAGCGGGGGGCAGGATGAGCAGTTCTTC. This sequence encodes CASSPRTSGGQDEQFF.

Only one count was recorded for this clone. This sequence joins TRBV19 and TRBJ2-7, with 7 bases lining up with TRBD1. V dropped 8 bases and J dropped 2; count of bases not matched to a gene: 6. CDR1 and CDR2 (germline): LNHDA, SQIVND (reference sequence). CDR3 length: 13 residues. The CDR3 coding sequence is TGTGCCAGTGGAAGGGACAGAGCCTACGAGCAGTACTTC. Protein product: CASGRDRAYEQYF.

The chain has TRBV6-5 and TRBJ2-2; possible D gene TRBD1, 5 bases. V lost 5 bases to trimming and J lost 4 bases, with 11 bases between them. CDR1 and CDR2 (germline): MNHEY, SVGAGI. CDR3 size: 14 residues. The CDR3 region is CASSEQVTTGELFF. CDR3 coding DNA: TGTGCCAGCAGTGAACAGGTTACCACCGGGGAGCTGTTTTTT.

The rearrangement uses TRBV10-3 and TRBJ1-5, with no clear D. The V end lost 8 bases, the J end lost 5 bases, and 13 bases lay between the germline ends. Germline V gives CDR1 ENHRY, CDR2 SYGVKD. The CDR3 has 13 residues. The CDR3 protein is CAIGTDWDQPQHF. CDR3 sequence (DNA): TGTGCCATCGGTACAGACTGGGATCAGCCCCAGCATTTT.

The chain is built from TRBV18 and TRBJ2-2; 11 nucleotides agree with TRBD2. Trimming at V came to 0 bases and at J to 4 bases, leaving 1 base not matched to a gene. CDR3 length: 16 residues. CDR1 is KGHSH and CDR2 is LQKENI in the germline V gene. The CDR3 DNA reads as TGTGCCAGCTCACCACCGGGACTAGCGGCCACCGGGGAGCTGTTTTTT. Its translation is CASSPPGLAATGELFF.

Notes on this clone: This same CDR3 is encoded by further DNA sequences in the sample. V gene TRBV5-4 combines with J gene TRBJ1-5; maybe TRBD1 (5 bases). Deletions cut 0 bases from V and 4 bases from J, with 11 bases between. CDR1 is SGHNT, CDR2 YYREEE, per germline (reference sequence). CDR3 length equals 15 residues. CDR3 sequence reads: CASSLDQGPNQPQHF. CDR3 in DNA: TGTGCCAGCAGCTTGGATCAGGGTCCTAATCAGCCCCAGCATTTT.

V gene TRBV28 combines with J gene TRBJ2-4; D is unresolved. Trimming took 3 bases from V and 5 from J, leaving 11 bases between them. The CDR3 runs 14 residues. Germline values: CDR1 MDHEN, CDR2 SYDVKM. The CDR3 sequence: CASSLGSAQNIQYF. CDR3 nucleotide sequence: TGTGCCAGCAGTTTGGGATCCGCTCAAAACATTCAGTACTTC.

The rearrangement joins TRBV2 to TRBJ2-7; D perhaps matches TRBD1 (5 bases). Trimming took off 5 bases at V and 5 bases at J, with 10 bases between the two ends. The CDR3 consists of 12 residues. Germline CDR1 is SNHLY and CDR2 is FYNNEI. CDR3 nucleotide sequence: TGTGCCAGCAGTCGGACAACCCACGAGCAGTACTTC. It yields the protein CASSRTTHEQYF.

The V and J genes are TRBV5-6 and TRBJ1-5; D unclear. The germline gives CDR1 SGHDT, CDR2 YYEEEE. Trimming stripped 1 base from V and 2 bases from J, with 4 bases between. The CDR3 consists of 13 residues. Here the CDR3 DNA reads TGTGCCAGCAGCTTGACAGGCAATCAGCCCCAGCATTTT. Amino acid sequence: CASSLTGNQPQHF.

As regards this clone: Other DNA sequences in this sample translate to the same CDR3. The genes are TRBV7-9 and TRBJ1-1; the D gene is possibly TRBD1 (5 bases). CDR1 is SEHNR and CDR2 is FQNEAQ in the germline V gene (reference sequence). The CDR3 has 14 amino acids. Trimming pared 1 base from V and 0 bases from J, leaving 6 bases between. CDR3 amino acids: CASSLGGLNTEAFF. CDR3 in DNA: TGTGCCAGCAGCTTAGGGGGGTTGAACACTGAAGCTTTCTTT.

The V gene is TRBV5-6, the J gene TRBJ2-5; perhaps TRBD1 as D (5 bases). This CDR3 is 16 amino acids long. V was pared by 5 bases and J by 7 bases, with 24 bases between. Germline V gene data show CDR1 as SGHDT and CDR2 as YYEEEE. CDR3 loop: CASSRWGDSRIGTQYF. CDR3 DNA sequence: TGTGCCAGCAGTAGATGGGGTGACAGCCGGATCGGGACCCAGTACTTC.

This sequence joins TRBV5-4 and TRBJ1-2; TRBD1 agrees at 8 bases. V dropped 1 base and J dropped 7; count of bases not matched to a gene: 9. Germline CDR1 is SGHNT and CDR2 is YYREEE (reference sequence). This CDR3 has 15 amino acids. The CDR3 coding sequence is TGTGCCAGCAGCTTGAACAGGGGGAAGGAAAGTGGCTACACCTTC. This sequence encodes CASSLNRGKESGYTF.

The chain employs TRBV6-1 and TRBJ2-2; D not resolved. The CDR3 length is 12 residues. V lost 2 bases and J lost 5, with 3 bases in between. CDR1 is MNHNS, CDR2 SASEGT, per germline. Here the CDR3 reads CASSEITGELFF. In nucleotides, the CDR3 is TGTGCCAGCAGTGAAATAACCGGGGAGCTGTTTTTT.

The genes are TRBV9 and TRBJ2-1, with D unclear. The germline V and J ends were trimmed by 1 base and 5 bases, with 7 bases remaining between them. This CDR3 is built from 13 residues. CDR1 and CDR2 from the germline V gene are SGDLS and YYNGEE. The CDR3 is CASSVQVNNEQFF. The CDR3 bases are TGTGCCAGCAGCGTACAGGTTAACAATGAGCAGTTCTTC.